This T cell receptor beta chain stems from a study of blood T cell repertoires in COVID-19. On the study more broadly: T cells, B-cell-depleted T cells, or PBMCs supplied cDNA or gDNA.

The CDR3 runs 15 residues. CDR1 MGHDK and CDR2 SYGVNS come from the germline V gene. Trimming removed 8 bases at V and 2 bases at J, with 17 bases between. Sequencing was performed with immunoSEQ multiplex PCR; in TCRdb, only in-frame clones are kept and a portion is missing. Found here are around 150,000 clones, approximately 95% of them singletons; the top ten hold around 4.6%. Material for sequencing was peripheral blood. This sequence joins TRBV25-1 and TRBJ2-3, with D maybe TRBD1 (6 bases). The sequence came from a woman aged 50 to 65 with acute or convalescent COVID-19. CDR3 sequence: CASSPGQTITDTQYF. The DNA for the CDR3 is TGTGCCAGCTCCCCCGGACAGACAATCACAGATACGCAGTATTTT.